These T cell receptor beta chains were read from a single sample in a study of beta chain features in type 1 diabetes. Sequenced by immunoSEQ multiplex PCR; TCRdb stores in-frame clones only, minus some. The sample holds over 200,000 clones; about 11% are singletons and the top ten take around 0.017%. Sequencing used naive CD4+ T cells from blood. The receptors shown here come from a man aged 25-45 years with type 1 diabetes. CDR3s include the opening cysteine and the closing phenylalanine or tryptophan. Each record gives: V gene, J gene, CDR3 protein.

>TRBV2|TRBJ2-1
CASSEKDSGAHNEQFF
>TRBV10-3|TRBJ2-3
CAISEQGGTDTQYF
>TRBV4-1|TRBJ1-1
CASRQPGRNTEAFF
>TRBV27|TRBJ2-6
CASRMWVGESPGANVLTF
>TRBV15|TRBJ2-2
CATRLDRANTGELFF
>TRBV2|TRBJ1-4
CASSEAGGSGEKLFF
>TRBV6-6|TRBJ2-7
CASTKEGWGYEQYF
>TRBV19|TRBJ2-7
CASSISVGSYEQYF
>TRBV28|TRBJ2-7
CASSSSHSSYEQYF
>TRBV19|TRBJ1-2
CASSIGQGRGYTF
>TRBV7-9|TRBJ1-2
CASSYYTGVSRRYGYTF
>TRBV6-1|TRBJ1-5
CASSEAWTVSNQPQHF
>TRBV11-2|TRBJ2-3
CASSDGTSGGTSTDTQYF
>TRBV6-4|TRBJ2-3
CASPWGESTDTQYF
>TRBV7-6|TRBJ2-1
CASSPGLVSNEQFF
>TRBV7-2|TRBJ1-6
CASSLVQNNSPLHF